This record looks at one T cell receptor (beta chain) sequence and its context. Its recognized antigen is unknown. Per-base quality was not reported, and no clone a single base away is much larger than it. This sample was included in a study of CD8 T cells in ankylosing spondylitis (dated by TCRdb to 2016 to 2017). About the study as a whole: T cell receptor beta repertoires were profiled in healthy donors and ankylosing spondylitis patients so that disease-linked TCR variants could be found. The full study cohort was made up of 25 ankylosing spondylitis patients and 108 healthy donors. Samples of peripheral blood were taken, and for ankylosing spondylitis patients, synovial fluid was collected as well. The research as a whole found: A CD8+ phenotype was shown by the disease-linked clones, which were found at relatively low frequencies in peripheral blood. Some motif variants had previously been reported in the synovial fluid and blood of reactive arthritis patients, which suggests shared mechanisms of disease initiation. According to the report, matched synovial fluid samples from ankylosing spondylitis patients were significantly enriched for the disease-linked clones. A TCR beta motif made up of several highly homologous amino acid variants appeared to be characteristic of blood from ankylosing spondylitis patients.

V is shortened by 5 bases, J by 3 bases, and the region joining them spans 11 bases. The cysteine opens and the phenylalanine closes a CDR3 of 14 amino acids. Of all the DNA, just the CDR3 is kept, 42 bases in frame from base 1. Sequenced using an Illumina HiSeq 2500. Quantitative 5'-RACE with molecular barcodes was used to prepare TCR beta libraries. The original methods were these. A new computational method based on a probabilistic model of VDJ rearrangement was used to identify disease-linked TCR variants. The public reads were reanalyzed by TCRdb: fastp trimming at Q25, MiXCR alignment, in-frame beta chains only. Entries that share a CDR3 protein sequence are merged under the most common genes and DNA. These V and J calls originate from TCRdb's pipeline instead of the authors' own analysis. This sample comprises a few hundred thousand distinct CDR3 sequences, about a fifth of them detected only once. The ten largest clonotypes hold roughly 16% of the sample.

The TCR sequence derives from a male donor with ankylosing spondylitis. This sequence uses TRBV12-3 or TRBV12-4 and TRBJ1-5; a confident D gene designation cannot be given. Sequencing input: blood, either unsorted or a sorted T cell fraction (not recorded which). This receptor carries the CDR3 CASSPGQNNQPQHF. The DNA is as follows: TGTGCCAGCAGTCCCGGGCAGAACAATCAGCCCCAGCATTTT.